The 14 T cell receptor beta chains below come from one sample, sequenced in a study of T cells in Graves' hyperthyroidism and ophthalmopathy. TCR beta CDR3 region amplification was performed from RNA transcripts. The HTBI primer set served for first-round RT-PCR of the TCR CDR3. TCRdb used MiXCR to reprocess the multiplex PCR reads, holding one entry per CDR3 protein. The sample lists under 350,000 distinct CDR3 sequences; about 21% were seen once. The specimen sequenced was blood. These receptors all come from a woman aged 45-65 years with Graves' hyperthyroidism.

This clonotype was seen ten or more times. The chain combines TRBV28 with TRBJ1-2; 9 nucleotides match TRBD1. Trimming took 4 bases from V and 2 from J; bases not matched to a gene: 5. The CDR3 contains 15 residues. CDR1 and CDR2 (germline): MDHEN, SYDVKM. CDR3 residues: CASSSNRGLNYGYTF. CDR3 in DNA: TGTGCCAGCAGTTCAAACAGGGGGCTCAACTATGGCTACACCTTC.

This clonotype was recorded many times. V is TRBV6-4 and J is TRBJ2-3; TRBD2 agrees at 8 bases. V lost 6 bases, J lost 2 bases, and 4 bases stayed unmatched. From germline, CDR1 is MRHNA and CDR2 SNTAGT. The CDR3 extends over 14 amino acids. DNA of the CDR3: TGTGCCAGCAGCACTAGCGGCTCCACAGATACGCAGTATTTT. Protein: CASSTSGSTDTQYF.

Many counts were recorded for this clonotype. The chain carries TRBV12-3 or TRBV12-4 and TRBJ1-6; 9 bases fit TRBD1. The CDR3 is 15 amino acids. The trim removed 6 bases at V and 8 bases at J, leaving 8 bases unmatched. As DNA, the CDR3 is TGTGCCAGCAGCTCCTGGGACAGGGCCGATTCACCCCTCCACTTT. As protein: CASSSWDRADSPLHF.

At least ten counts were recorded for this clonotype. The rearrangement uses TRBV28 and TRBJ2-1; tentatively, D is TRBD1 or TRBD2 (5 bases each). V lost 5 bases to trimming and J lost 7 bases, with 21 bases between them. The CDR3 spans 16 residues. Germline V gene lookup returns CDR1 MDHEN and CDR2 SYDVKM. The CDR3 DNA follows: TGTGCCAGCAGTCCTCTCCGGGGCCAAAGTTGGAATGAGCAGTTCTTC. It yields the protein CASSPLRGQSWNEQFF. Together with reference TRBV28 and TRBJ2-1, the CDR3 gives the full variable domain: DVKVTQSSRYLVKRTGEKVFLECVQDMDHENMFWYRQDPGLGLRLIYFSYDVKMKEKGDIPEGYSVSREKKERFSLILESASTNQTSMYLCASSPLRGQSWNEQFFGPGTRLTVL.

This clonotype was detected only a few times. The gene calls are TRBV4-1 and TRBJ2-5, with D perhaps matching TRBD2 (7 bases). Trimming took off 2 bases at V and 2 bases at J, with 27 bases between the two ends. The length of the CDR3 is 20 residues. Per germline, CDR1 MGHRA and CDR2 YSYEKL. For the CDR3, the DNA is TGCGCCAGCAGCCAACCCAGTCTAAGGAGGGGGGGCCGGTTACAAGAGACCCAGTACTTC. As protein: CASSQPSLRRGGRLQETQYF.

This clonotype was seen ten or more times. The genes are TRBV10-3 and TRBJ2-7; 7 nucleotides match TRBD2. The V gene's germline CDR1 is ENHRY and CDR2 SYGVKD. V shed 0 bases, J shed 4 bases, and the junction held 6 bases outside the gene matches. The CDR3 loop spans 15 amino acids. The CDR3 nucleotides read TGTGCCATCAGTGAGTCGACGGGGGGAGGTTACGAGCAGTACTTC. Translation: CAISESTGGGYEQYF.

This clonotype was seen many times. The V call is TRBV28, the J call TRBJ1-1; D is possibly TRBD1 (6 bases). CDR3 length: 12 amino acids. CDR1 and CDR2 from the germline V gene are MDHEN and SYDVKM. V gave up 6 bases and J gave up 6 bases, with 11 bases separating them. CDR3 amino acids: CASSRGSSEAFF. CDR3 coding DNA: TGTGCCAGCAGCAGGGGCTCCTCTGAAGCTTTCTTT.

The chain has TRBV2 and TRBJ1-2; 10 nucleotides match TRBD1. V was clipped by 3 bases and J by 4 bases; unmatched bases: 8. This CDR3 has 16 amino acids. Per the germline V gene, CDR1 is SNHLY and CDR2 is FYNNEI. CDR3 nucleotides: TGTGCCAGCAGTGATATGGGGACAGGGGCCCTCTATGGCTACACCTTC. Its translation: CASSDMGTGALYGYTF.

This clonotype showed up just a few times. The chain combines TRBV20-1 with TRBJ2-1; D remains ambiguous. The CDR3 extends over 12 amino acids. CDR1 is DFQATT and CDR2 is SNEGSKA in the germline V gene (reference sequence). Trimming took 4 bases from V and 6 from J, leaving 10 bases between them. This chain's CDR3 is CSANKGFNEQFF. Here the CDR3 DNA reads TGCAGTGCTAATAAGGGTTTCAATGAGCAGTTCTTC.

This clonotype was counted between two and nine times. The chain uses TRBV7-3 and TRBJ2-1; 10 bases fit TRBD2. After removal of 2 bases from V and 12 bases from J, the junction contained 7 bases not matched to a gene. The germline V gene has CDR1 SGHTA and CDR2 FQGTGA. The CDR3 is 14 residues long. The CDR3 spells CASSLVAGGKGQFF. Here the CDR3 DNA reads TGTGCCAGCAGCTTAGTAGCGGGGGGCAAAGGGCAGTTCTTC.

The chain combines TRBV3-1 with TRBJ2-5; perhaps TRBD2 as D (6 bases). The CDR3 is 13 residues long. CDR1 and CDR2 (germline): LGHDT, YNNKEL (reference sequence). The ends were cut back, 10 bases at V and 1 base at J, with 13 bases in the middle. CDR3 loop: CATRGGVQETQYF. CDR3 DNA: TGTGCCACCCGGGGAGGTGTCCAAGAGACCCAGTACTTC.

This clonotype was detected many times. V and J are TRBV28 and TRBJ2-2; 11 bases map to TRBD2. Germline V gene data show CDR1 as MDHEN and CDR2 as SYDVKM. The CDR3 totals 16 residues. With V trimmed by 6 bases and J by 8 bases, 11 bases remained unmatched. For the CDR3, the DNA is TGTGCCAGCAGCCTTACTAGCGGGAGTTATATGGGGGAGCTGTTTTTT. Residues: CASSLTSGSYMGELFF.

V usage is TRBV3-1 and J usage is TRBJ2-2; possible D gene TRBD2, 6 bases. CDR1 and CDR2 (germline): LGHDT, YNNKEL (reference sequence). The CDR3 is 16 residues long. The V end lost 4 bases, the J end lost 0 bases, and 12 bases lay between the germline ends. CDR3 in amino acids: CASSPRRDSNTGELFF. For the CDR3, the DNA is TGTGCCAGCAGCCCTCGGCGGGATTCGAACACCGGGGAGCTGTTTTTT.

DNA of the CDR3: TGTGCCAGCAGTGAACTGGACTCGTCCTATGGCTACACCTTC. Protein product: CASSELDSSYGYTF. The V and J genes are TRBV6-1 and TRBJ1-2, with D unclear. This CDR3 spans 14 amino acids. CDR1 MNHNS and CDR2 SASEGT come from the germline V gene. Between the trimmed V and J ends, which lost 2 bases and 4 bases, there was a span of 11 bases.